A single sample gave rise to the 29 T cell receptor beta chains below, sequenced in a study of technical replicates of blood from a few donors. TCRdb keeps only in-frame clones here, not all; method: immunoSEQ multiplex PCR. The table shows more than 65,000 clones, with around 97% occurring only once. The sample consisted of T cells isolated from PBMCs. These receptors all stem from a human donor in good health.

This sequence joins TRBV19 and TRBJ2-7; D is perhaps TRBD1 (5 bases). This CDR3 region has 13 residues. Deletions cut 3 bases from V and 6 bases from J, with 12 bases between. Germline CDR1 reads LNHDA; CDR2 reads SQIVND (reference sequence). CDR3 residues: CASSIQGFSEQYF. The CDR3 DNA follows: TGTGCCAGTAGTATTCAGGGATTTTCCGAGCAGTACTTC.

The V gene is TRBV13, the J gene TRBJ2-1; 14 positions match TRBD2. CDR3 length: 15 residues. Per germline, CDR1 PRHDT and CDR2 FYEKMQ (reference sequence). V lost 5 bases and J lost 5; bases outside the gene matches: 2. CDR3 protein: CASSRGLAGDNEQFF. The CDR3 coding sequence is TGTGCCAGCAGCCGGGGACTAGCGGGGGACAATGAGCAGTTCTTC.

The chain combines TRBV30 with TRBJ2-1, with TRBD2 matching over 7 bases. The CDR3 sequence is 10 residues long. V lost 5 bases to trimming and J lost 8 bases; unmatched junction nucleotides: 0. From germline, CDR1 is GTSNPN and CDR2 SVGIG (reference sequence). The CDR3 sequence: CAWGGDEQFF. DNA of the CDR3: TGTGCCTGGGGGGGGGATGAGCAGTTCTTC.

In this sample, this clone turned up once. J is TRBJ1-4 and V is TRBV9; a possible D gene is TRBD1 (5 bases). V was shortened by 3 bases and J by 8 bases, with 17 bases between the two germline ends. The CDR3 extends over 15 amino acids. CDR1 is SGDLS, CDR2 YYNGEE, per germline. The CDR3 is CASSAGGTLGEKLFF. The CDR3 bases are TGTGCCAGCAGCGCTGGGGGGACTTTGGGGGAAAAACTGTTTTTT.

The chain is built from TRBV27 and TRBJ2-4; 8 positions agree with TRBD1. The CDR3 extends over 12 amino acids. V dropped 5 bases and J dropped 8; count of bases not matched to a gene: 2. Germline CDR1 and CDR2: MNHEY and SMNVEV (reference sequence). Here the CDR3 reads CASSQQGDIQYF. The CDR3 DNA reads TGTGCCAGCAGTCAACAGGGGGACATTCAGTACTTC.

This clone appeared a single time. This chain joins TRBV10-3 and TRBJ2-2; 7 bases align to TRBD1. Germline-derived CDR1 and CDR2 are ENHRY and SYGVKD. Germline trimming cut 5 bases from V and 4 bases from J; bases unmatched to any gene: 10. The CDR3 runs to 16 residues. The CDR3 nucleotides are TGTGCCATCAGTTTACAGGGGAGTGTTGGCACCGGGGAGCTGTTTTTT. The encoded protein is CAISLQGSVGTGELFF.

About this clone itself: Mismatch with germline at one junction end may stem from a read error. This chain connects TRBV6-6 to TRBJ1-4; maybe TRBD1 (5 bases). Germline CDR1 reads MNHNY; CDR2 reads SVGAGI (reference sequence). CDR3 size: 15 residues. CDR3 DNA: TGTGCCAGCAGTCCCGTCGGGACTCCTAACGAAAAACTGTTTTTT. This codes for CASSPVGTPNEKLFF.

V usage is TRBV20-1 and J usage is TRBJ2-5; D remains ambiguous. Trimming stripped 5 bases from V and 2 bases from J, with 6 bases between. Germline V lookup: CDR1 DFQATT, CDR2 SNEGSKA (reference sequence). The CDR3 is 11 amino acids. CDR3 protein: CSAYLQETQYF. The DNA for the CDR3 is TGCAGTGCTTACCTACAAGAGACCCAGTACTTC.

This chain joins TRBV6-5 and TRBJ1-6; D is ambiguous. V was trimmed by 5 bases and J by 12 bases, leaving 8 bases between them. Germline lookup yields CDR1 MNHEY and CDR2 SVGAGI. This CDR3 region has 11 residues. In nucleotides, the CDR3 is TGTGCCAGCAGTCAACGAGGACCCCTCCACTTT. Its protein is CASSQRGPLHF.

This chain connects TRBV29-1 to TRBJ2-7; 10 bases are shared with TRBD2. The V and J ends lost 2 bases and 2 bases, in that order; junction bases with no gene match: 9. The CDR3 is made up of 16 amino acids. Germline V gives CDR1 SQVTM, CDR2 ANQGSEA. CDR3: CSVEYWVTSGTYEQYF. The CDR3 nucleotides read TGCAGCGTTGAATATTGGGTAACTAGCGGGACCTACGAGCAGTACTTC.

The chain carries TRBV5-6 and TRBJ1-3; a possible D gene is TRBD1 (5 bases). The V end lost 4 bases, the J end lost 3 bases, and 8 bases lay between the germline ends. CDR1 and CDR2 (germline): SGHDT, YYEEEE. The CDR3 spans 13 residues. In DNA form, the CDR3 reads TGTGCCAGCAGCATCAGGGATGGAAACACCATATATTTT. This sequence encodes CASSIRDGNTIYF.

J is TRBJ2-2 and V is TRBV28, with D tentatively TRBD2 (6 bases). This CDR3 contains 15 residues. The germline CDR1 and CDR2 sequences are MDHEN and SYDVKM. Trimming left V 8 bases short and J 1 base short, with 14 bases between. CDR3 coding DNA: TGTGCCAGCCTTAAACTAGCTCAGAACACCGGGGAGCTGTTTTTT. Amino acid sequence: CASLKLAQNTGELFF.

The chain joins TRBV9 to TRBJ2-2; no clear D. The germline V and J ends were trimmed by 0 bases and 2 bases, with 11 bases remaining between them. Germline CDR1 reads SGDLS; CDR2 reads YYNGEE. The CDR3 runs to 16 residues. CDR3 DNA: TGTGCCAGCAGCGTAGGGTTAGGCGGCAACACCGGGGAGCTGTTTTTT. This encodes CASSVGLGGNTGELFF.

V is TRBV7-6 and J is TRBJ2-7; 7 nucleotides align to TRBD1. Germline V gives CDR1 SGHVS, CDR2 FNYEAQ. The CDR3 spans 14 residues. Losses at the gene ends were 6 bases for V and 4 bases for J; bases not matched to a gene: 9. The CDR3 spells CASSSNRGSYEQYF. In DNA, the CDR3 is TGTGCCAGCAGTTCGAACAGGGGAAGTTACGAGCAGTACTTC. The full variable domain, its missing parts supplied by reference TRBV7-6 and TRBJ2-7, is GAGVSQSPRYKVTKRGQDVALRCDPISGHVSLYWYRQALGQGPEFLTYFNYEAQQDKSGLPNDRFSAERPEGSISTLTIQRTEQRDSAMYRCASSSNRGSYEQYFGPGTRLTVT.

J is TRBJ2-2 and V is TRBV9, with TRBD2 identical over 11 bases. This CDR3 is built from 16 residues. The V gene end was trimmed by 2 bases and the J gene end by 3 bases; junction bases not matched to a gene: 3. Germline lookup yields CDR1 SGDLS and CDR2 YYNGEE. The CDR3 is CASSVTSGSYTGELFF. CDR3 DNA sequence: TGTGCCAGCAGCGTTACTAGCGGGAGTTACACCGGGGAGCTGTTTTTT. Full variable domain (outside the CDR3, taken from reference TRBV9 and TRBJ2-2): DSGVTQTPKHLITATGQRVTLRCSPRSGDLSVYWYQQSLDQGLQFLIQYYNGEERAKGNILERFSAQQFPDLHSELNLSSLELGDSALYFCASSVTSGSYTGELFFGEGSRLTVL.

This rearrangement joins TRBV6-5 to TRBJ1-4, with 9 bases aligning to TRBD1. Germline CDR1 reads MNHEY; CDR2 reads SVGAGI. The CDR3 has 15 residues. V lost 0 bases, J lost 8 bases, and 4 bases stayed unmatched. The CDR3: CASSYSGTGREKLFF. The CDR3, as DNA: TGTGCCAGCAGTTACTCCGGGACAGGGCGAGAAAAACTGTTTTTT.

The chain combines TRBV9 with TRBJ2-1; tentative D call: TRBD2 (6 bases). V lost 4 bases to trimming and J lost 14 bases, with 19 bases between them. Germline V gives CDR1 SGDLS, CDR2 YYNGEE. CDR3 length equals 13 residues. The CDR3 sequence is CASSFESGRRKFF. The CDR3 DNA follows: TGTGCCAGCAGCTTCGAGAGCGGGCGGAGGAAGTTCTTC.

The rearrangement uses TRBV9 and TRBJ1-2; a possible D gene is TRBD1 (5 bases). CDR1 SGDLS and CDR2 YYNGEE come from the germline V gene. V gave up 3 bases and J gave up 5 bases, with 14 bases separating them. There are 14 residues in the CDR3. CDR3: CASSAQWAGYGYTF. The CDR3 nucleotides read TGTGCCAGCAGCGCCCAATGGGCAGGGTATGGCTACACCTTC.

The V call is TRBV6-6, the J call TRBJ2-2, with D possibly being TRBD1 (6 bases). This CDR3 comprises 14 residues. V was pared by 4 bases and J by 5 bases, with 11 bases between. Germline values: CDR1 MNHNY, CDR2 SVGAGI (reference sequence). CDR3 DNA: TGTGCCAGCAGTTCTACAGGGAAAACCGGGGAGCTGTTTTTT. Protein product: CASSSTGKTGELFF.

The chain links TRBV6-1 to TRBJ2-7, with 7 bases matching TRBD2. In germline, CDR1 is MNHNS, CDR2 SASEGT. Trimming removed 2 bases from V and 3 bases from J; junction bases left unmatched: 4. The CDR3 totals 14 residues. In DNA, the CDR3 is TGTGCCAGCAGTGAACTAGCGGAGAGCTACGAGCAGTACTTC. Translation gives CASSELAESYEQYF.

The sample holds one count of this clone. The V and J genes are TRBV27 and TRBJ1-5; weak D call: TRBD1 (5 bases). Germline V lookup: CDR1 MNHEY, CDR2 SMNVEV (reference sequence). V lost 5 bases and J lost 9, with 11 bases in between. CDR3 size: 12 residues. CDR3 nucleotide sequence: TGTGCCAGCAGTCCGCGTAGGGGGCCCCAGCATTTT. It is translated as CASSPRRGPQHF.

The chain joins TRBV5-1 to TRBJ1-1, with a possible D match to TRBD1 (5 bases). V was trimmed by 0 bases and J by 2 bases, leaving 11 bases between them. This CDR3 spans 15 amino acids. CDR1 and CDR2 from the germline V gene are SGHRS and YFSETQ. Written as DNA, the CDR3 is TGCGCCAGCAGCTTGGAAGGACATACAAACACTGAAGCTTTCTTT. Protein sequence: CASSLEGHTNTEAFF.

The chain carries TRBV10-3 and TRBJ1-5, with D uncertain. Trimming stripped 0 bases from V and 4 bases from J, with 10 bases between. Germline lookup yields CDR1 ENHRY and CDR2 SYGVKD. The CDR3 is made up of 15 amino acids. CDR3 sequence: CAISESGGGNQPQHF. CDR3 sequence (DNA): TGTGCCATCAGTGAGTCTGGTGGCGGAAATCAGCCCCAGCATTTT.

The chain employs TRBV7-2 and TRBJ1-1; a weak D match, TRBD1 (5 bases). V lost 1 base to trimming and J lost 6 bases, with 9 bases between them. The CDR3 is made up of 13 amino acids. Germline CDR1 SGHTA, CDR2 FQGNSA. CDR3 in amino acids: CASSLVIGAEAFF. The CDR3 DNA is TGTGCCAGCAGCTTAGTAATAGGGGCTGAAGCTTTCTTT. The full variable domain, completed using reference TRBV7-2 and TRBJ1-1, is GAGVSQSPSNKVTEKGKDVELRCDPISGHTALYWYRQSLGQGLEFLIYFQGNSAPDKSGLPSDRFSAERTGGSVSTLTIQRTQQEDSAVYLCASSLVIGAEAFFGQGTRLTVV.

The chain couples TRBV28 to TRBJ2-7; D is possibly TRBD2 (5 bases). V lost 5 bases, J lost 3 bases, and 11 bases lay in between. Germline V lookup: CDR1 MDHEN, CDR2 SYDVKM. This CDR3 is built from 13 residues. CDR3 region: CASSLQRVYEQYF. The CDR3 DNA sequence: TGTGCCAGCAGTCTACAGAGGGTCTACGAGCAGTACTTC.

The rearrangement uses TRBV19 and TRBJ2-2, with D perhaps matching TRBD2 (5 bases). Trimming cost V 8 bases and J 2 bases, with 12 bases left between them. This CDR3 comprises 14 residues. Germline V gene data show CDR1 as LNHDA and CDR2 as SQIVND (reference sequence). Here the CDR3 DNA reads TGTGCCAGTCTGGCCGGGATTAACACCGGGGAGCTGTTTTTT. Translation gives CASLAGINTGELFF.

The chain joins TRBV28 to TRBJ2-6, with D possibly matching TRBD2 (5 bases). Germline lookup yields CDR1 MDHEN and CDR2 SYDVKM. The CDR3 runs 13 residues. Deletions cut 8 bases from V and 0 bases from J, with 5 bases between. The CDR3 bases are TGTGCCAGCGGGAGCTCTGGGGCCAACGTCCTGACTTTC. Amino acids: CASGSSGANVLTF.

For the CDR3, the DNA is TGCGCCAGCAGCCTGGCAGGGGCGCCGGACTACGAGCAGTACTTC. Translating it yields CASSLAGAPDYEQYF. This chain connects TRBV5-1 to TRBJ2-7; a weak D match, TRBD1 (6 bases). The germline CDR1 and CDR2 sequences are SGHRS and YFSETQ. The CDR3 extends over 15 amino acids. V was clipped by 4 bases and J by 3 bases, with 17 bases between them.

J is TRBJ2-7 and V is TRBV28; D might be TRBD1 (5 bases). CDR1 and CDR2 (germline): MDHEN, SYDVKM. V was clipped by 5 bases and J by 2 bases, with 10 bases between them. The CDR3 covers 13 residues. The CDR3 DNA follows: TGTGCCAGCAGTGCAGACAGCCCCTACGAGCAGTACTTC. Translated, it gives CASSADSPYEQYF.